The 27 T cell receptor beta chains reported below all come from one sample, sequenced in a study of regulatory T cells in long-lasting Graves disease. As for time point: newly diagnosed GD, antithyroid drugs for less than 3 months. PBMC-derived RNA was used for the TCR library. Relying on iRepertoire HTBI primers and Arm-PCR of CDR3 regions, the team built TCR beta libraries. TCRdb processed the multiplex PCR reads anew with MiXCR; each CDR3 protein has one entry. The sample includes roughly 320,000 distinct CDR3 sequences, roughly a sixth of them seen just once. The same sample was also used in a study of T cells in Graves' hyperthyroidism and ophthalmopathy.

Material: peripheral blood mononuclear cells (PBMCs), obtained at new diagnosis, from a patient treated with antithyroid drugs. The receptors here all came from a man aged 40-49 years with Graves disease.

The gene calls are TRBV6-1 and TRBJ2-2; 7 bases are shared with TRBD1. The V and J ends lost 5 bases and 3 bases, in that order; junction bases with no gene match: 6. CDR1 and CDR2 (germline): MNHNS, SASEGT. CDR3 length: 15 amino acids. CDR3 DNA sequence: TGTGCCAGCAGTCCCCGGACAGGAGACACCGGGGAGCTGTTTTTT. Translation: CASSPRTGDTGELFF.

This clonotype was seen ten or more times. The chain is built from TRBV6-5 and TRBJ1-1; D not resolved. The CDR3 spans 13 residues. Germline V gene sequence: CDR1 MNHEY, CDR2 SVGAGI. V dropped 4 bases and J dropped 0 bases, with 6 bases sitting between them. In DNA, the CDR3 is TGTGCCAGCAGTTGGTCTCTGAACACTGAAGCTTTCTTT. Amino acid sequence: CASSWSLNTEAFF.

In its sample, this clonotype was seen a few times. The chain carries TRBV7-9 and TRBJ1-1; D is ambiguous. The CDR3 is made up of 13 amino acids. With 3 bases removed from V and 3 bases from J, the gap between germline ends came to 8 bases. Per germline, CDR1 SEHNR and CDR2 FQNEAQ (reference sequence). The CDR3 DNA follows: TGTGCCAGCAGCTTCGACACAGACACTGAAGCTTTCTTT. Encoded protein: CASSFDTDTEAFF.

This clonotype has ten or more counts. The rearrangement links TRBV7-2 to TRBJ1-3; D may be TRBD1 (6 bases). Trimming removed 6 bases from V and 0 bases from J, with 9 bases in between. The CDR3 has 14 amino acids. Germline CDR1 and CDR2: SGHTA and FQGNSA. CDR3 loop: CASRGTHSGNTIYF. CDR3 coding DNA: TGTGCCAGCAGAGGGACACACTCTGGAAACACCATATATTTT.

This clonotype occurred many times. CDR3 in amino acids: CASSLFQGSETQYF. In nucleotides, the CDR3 is TGTGCCAGCAGTTTATTTCAGGGGTCGGAGACCCAGTACTTC. The V call is TRBV12-3 or TRBV12-4, the J call TRBJ2-5; D perhaps matches TRBD1 (6 bases). The CDR3 runs 14 residues. The ends were cut back, 2 bases at V and 5 bases at J, with 12 bases in the middle.

The V call is TRBV28, the J call TRBJ1-6, with 7 positions matching TRBD1. CDR1 is MDHEN and CDR2 is SYDVKM in the germline V gene. This CDR3 spans 19 amino acids. J gave up 2 bases and V 6 bases, and 16 bases lay outside the gene matches. CDR3 loop: CASSQWGTALSTYNSPLHF. The CDR3 DNA reads TGTGCCAGCAGCCAGTGGGGGACAGCCTTATCAACCTATAATTCACCCCTCCACTTT.

This clonotype has ten or more counts. The genes are TRBV5-6 and TRBJ2-7; a possible D gene is TRBD2 (6 bases). V was trimmed by 0 bases and J by 6 bases, leaving 10 bases between them. Germline CDR1 and CDR2: SGHDT and YYEEEE. CDR3 length equals 13 residues. The CDR3 here is CASSLAGVPEQYF. As DNA, the CDR3 is TGTGCCAGCAGCTTGGCGGGGGTTCCCGAGCAGTACTTC.

V gene TRBV19 combines with J gene TRBJ1-6; D call uncertain. CDR3 size: 14 residues. From germline, CDR1 is LNHDA and CDR2 SQIVND (reference sequence). The germline V and J ends were trimmed by 8 bases and 2 bases, with 10 bases remaining between them. CDR3 nucleotides: TGTGCCAGTTGGCCCGGGACCTATAATTCACCCCTCCACTTT. Translated: CASWPGTYNSPLHF. Filled out from reference TRBV19 and TRBJ1-6, the complete variable domain reads DGGITQSPKYLFRKEGQNVTLSCEQNLNHDAMYWYRQDPGQGLRLIYYSQIVNDFQKGDIAEGYSVSREKKESFPLTVTSAQKNPTAFYLCASWPGTYNSPLHFGNGTRLTVT.

This clonotype was recorded once. The J gene is TRBJ1-6, the V gene TRBV18, with D possibly being TRBD1 (5 bases). The V and J ends lost 6 bases and 5 bases respectively, with 14 bases between them. There are 15 residues in the CDR3. The germline CDR1 and CDR2 sequences are KGHSH and LQKENI. As DNA, the CDR3 is TGTGCCAGCTCTCCCCGGGACGGAGATAATTCACCCCTCCACTTT. Its translation: CASSPRDGDNSPLHF.

This clonotype was detected ten times or more. This CDR3 is CASSQDPRSSGAEKLFF. In nucleotides, the CDR3 is TGCGCCAGCAGCCAAGACCCTCGATCCTCGGGGGCTGAAAAACTGTTTTTT. The V call is TRBV4-1, the J call TRBJ1-4, with a possible D match to TRBD1 (6 bases). The germline V gene has CDR1 MGHRA and CDR2 YSYEKL. Trimming shortened V by 0 bases and J by 7 bases, and 18 bases separated the two germline ends. The CDR3 spans 17 residues.

The V and J genes are TRBV18 and TRBJ2-2; 12 nucleotides match TRBD2. Trimming took 5 bases from V and 0 from J; bases not matched to a gene: 10. CDR1 KGHSH and CDR2 LQKENI come from the germline V gene. The CDR3 loop spans 19 amino acids. CDR3 protein: CASSTLRLAGVSNTGELFF. The CDR3 DNA reads as TGTGCCAGCTCAACACTTCGACTAGCGGGGGTCTCGAACACCGGGGAGCTGTTTTTT.

This clonotype was counted many times. V gene TRBV20-1 combines with J gene TRBJ1-5, with 10 bases identical to TRBD1. V shed 3 bases and J 8 bases; nucleotides not matched to a gene: 4. This CDR3 region has 13 residues. Germline assignment: CDR1 DFQATT and CDR2 SNEGSKA (reference sequence). The CDR3 protein is CSASDRGLKPQHF. The DNA for the CDR3 is TGCAGTGCTAGCGACAGGGGGCTGAAGCCCCAGCATTTT.

This clonotype was detected only a few times. The chain couples TRBV9 to TRBJ2-3; 13 bases are a match to TRBD2. This CDR3 comprises 18 residues. CDR1 SGDLS and CDR2 YYNGEE come from the germline V gene. V shed 3 bases and J 0 bases; nucleotides not matched to a gene: 7. CDR3 protein: CASSALAGGPVSTDTQYF. For the CDR3, the DNA is TGTGCCAGCAGCGCACTAGCGGGGGGGCCTGTAAGCACAGATACGCAGTATTTT.

This clonotype appeared many times. This sequence joins TRBV30 and TRBJ1-5, with D unresolved. Trimming cost V 1 base and J 6 bases, with 10 bases left between them. Germline loops: CDR1 GTSNPN, CDR2 SVGIG (reference sequence). This CDR3 is 13 amino acids long. CDR3 DNA sequence: TGTGCCTGGAGTGGTAGGGTTCCTCAGCCCCAGCATTTT. This sequence encodes CAWSGRVPQPQHF.

This clonotype was seen at least ten times. J is TRBJ1-1 and V is TRBV20-1; D is unresolved. Trimming shortened V by 3 bases and J by 1 base, and 6 bases separated the two germline ends. This CDR3 has 12 amino acids. Germline V gives CDR1 DFQATT, CDR2 SNEGSKA (reference sequence). The DNA for the CDR3 is TGCAGTGCTAGGCTAGGGAACACTGAAGCTTTCTTT. Its protein product is CSARLGNTEAFF.

This clonotype came up many times. The chain combines TRBV6-2 or TRBV6-3 with TRBJ2-1; 8 nucleotides agree with TRBD2. V shed 8 bases and J 4 bases; nucleotides not matched to a gene: 7. CDR3 length equals 14 residues. The germline gives CDR1 MNHEY, CDR2 SVGEGT. The CDR3 region is CASGERGRYNEQFF. In DNA, the CDR3 is TGTGCCAGCGGCGAGCGGGGGCGATACAATGAGCAGTTCTTC.

This clonotype was picked up a small number of times. V is TRBV9 and J is TRBJ2-7; 9 nucleotides align to TRBD2. CDR3 length: 18 amino acids. The V gene's germline CDR1 is SGDLS and CDR2 YYNGEE. J gave up 2 bases and V 0 bases, and 12 bases lay outside the gene matches. CDR3 DNA sequence: TGTGCCAGCAGCGTAGGGCTTCTAGCGGGGAGAAGGCCCTACGAGCAGTACTTC. Amino acid sequence: CASSVGLLAGRRPYEQYF. Looking up the rest from reference TRBV9 and TRBJ2-7 gives the full variable domain: DSGVTQTPKHLITATGQRVTLRCSPRSGDLSVYWYQQSLDQGLQFLIQYYNGEERAKGNILERFSAQQFPDLHSELNLSSLELGDSALYFCASSVGLLAGRRPYEQYFGPGTRLTVT.

V and J are TRBV19 and TRBJ1-2; tentatively, D is TRBD1 (5 bases). This CDR3 has 13 residues. Germline loops: CDR1 LNHDA, CDR2 SQIVND (reference sequence). Trimming left V 5 bases short and J 2 bases short, with 9 bases between. The CDR3 DNA reads TGTGCCAGTAGTGGGGGACTAAACTATGGCTACACCTTC. Translating gives CASSGGLNYGYTF.

This clonotype was observed many times. The J gene is TRBJ2-1, the V gene TRBV29-1, with D hard to call. CDR1 and CDR2 (germline): SQVTM, ANQGSEA. V was trimmed by 1 base and J by 8 bases, leaving 12 bases between them. CDR3 length: 13 amino acids. The CDR3 DNA sequence: TGCAGCGTTGAAGGACCACTCTCCGATGAGCAGTTCTTC. It is translated as CSVEGPLSDEQFF.

The V and J genes are TRBV25-1 and TRBJ1-3; TRBD1 agrees at 8 bases. Germline lookup yields CDR1 MGHDK and CDR2 SYGVNS. The CDR3 consists of 15 residues. V shed 9 bases and J 0 bases; nucleotides not matched to a gene: 7. CDR3 sequence reads: CASAGTGDSGNTIYF. CDR3 DNA sequence: TGTGCCAGTGCCGGGACAGGCGACTCTGGAAACACCATATATTTT. The whole variable domain, filled in from reference TRBV25-1 and TRBJ1-3, reads EADIYQTPRYLVIGTGKKITLECSQTMGHDKMYWYQQDPGMELHLIHYSYGVNSTEKGDLSSESTVSRIRTEHFPLTLESARPSHTSQYLCASAGTGDSGNTIYFGEGSWLTVV.

This clonotype was seen repeatedly, ten times or more. V usage is TRBV5-5 and J usage is TRBJ2-1; D is unclear. The CDR3 is made up of 15 amino acids. Germline V CDR1 and CDR2: SGHKS, YYEKEE (reference sequence). V gave up 1 base and J gave up 3 bases, with 11 bases separating them. CDR3 in amino acids: CASSLRQTFYNEQFF. The DNA for the CDR3 is TGTGCCAGCAGCTTGCGGCAGACTTTCTACAATGAGCAGTTCTTC. The full variable domain, its missing parts supplied by reference TRBV5-5 and TRBJ2-1, is DAGVTQSPTHLIKTRGQQVTLRCSPISGHKSVSWYQQVLGQGPQFIFQYYEKEERGRGNFPDRFSARQFPNYSSELNVNALLLGDSALYLCASSLRQTFYNEQFFGPGTRLTVL.

Here the CDR3 reads CASSQEGRGPSDNEQFF. The CDR3 DNA is TGTGCCAGCAGCCAAGAAGGGAGGGGGCCCAGTGACAATGAGCAGTTCTTC. This chain links TRBV4-2 with TRBJ2-1; D may be TRBD1 or TRBD2 (7 bases each). Trimming stripped 0 bases from V and 5 bases from J, with 17 bases between. This CDR3 contains 17 residues. Germline CDR1 and CDR2: LGHNA and YNFKEQ.

Many counts were recorded for this clonotype. V gene TRBV27 combines with J gene TRBJ2-1; 7 nucleotides agree with TRBD1. Germline V gives CDR1 MNHEY, CDR2 SMNVEV (reference sequence). The CDR3 spans 16 residues. V lost 5 bases and J lost 7; bases outside the gene matches: 14. The CDR3 sequence is CASSPSRQGFVNEQFF. The CDR3 coding sequence is TGTGCCAGCAGTCCGAGCCGACAGGGATTCGTGAATGAGCAGTTCTTC.

The chain carries TRBV7-2 and TRBJ2-3, with 10 bases identical to TRBD2. The CDR3 has 17 residues. Per the germline V gene, CDR1 is SGHTA and CDR2 is FQGNSA. Trimming at V came to 3 bases and at J to 2 bases, leaving 8 bases not matched to a gene. The CDR3 bases are TGTGCCAGCAGCTTTCAGGTAGCGGGGGGCCACACAGATACGCAGTATTTT. Residues: CASSFQVAGGHTDTQYF.

Ten or more counts support this clonotype. This chain joins TRBV28 and TRBJ1-6; TRBD1 might be the D (5 bases). The V gene lost 5 bases and the J gene lost 0 bases, with 5 bases spanning the gap. The germline V gene encodes CDR1 MDHEN and CDR2 SYDVKM. The length of the CDR3 is 14 residues. The CDR3 region has the DNA TGTGCCAGCAGTGACAGCTCCTATAATTCACCCCTCCACTTT. Translating gives CASSDSSYNSPLHF.

In its sample, this clonotype was seen many times. The chain employs TRBV6-2 or TRBV6-3 and TRBJ2-1; D is possibly TRBD2 (5 bases). CDR1 is MNHEY and CDR2 is SVGEGT in the germline V gene. Trimming took off 3 bases at V and 5 bases at J, with 14 bases between the two ends. The CDR3 runs to 15 residues. The CDR3 bases are TGTGCCAGCAGTTATTTTCTAGAGGGCAACAATGAGCAGTTCTTC. Protein: CASSYFLEGNNEQFF.

To note about this clonotype: With only one base between it and a far larger clone, this is likely a read error. The chain couples TRBV28 to TRBJ1-2; the D gene is possibly TRBD1 (5 bases). Germline V gene lookup returns CDR1 MDHEN and CDR2 SYDVKM. The CDR3 is 12 amino acids. V was shortened by 3 bases and J by 6 bases, with 8 bases between the two germline ends. The CDR3 region has the DNA TGTGCCAGCAGTTTGGGGGACCATGGCTACACCTTC. It is translated as CASSLGDHGYTF.